This note documents a single T cell receptor beta chain sequence. What it binds is not known. Noted treatment: roughly 10-day PBMC culture with coronavirus spike peptide pools or control peptides (ViraFEST assay). This CDR3 is 15 amino acids long. V lost 6 bases and J lost 4, with 16 bases in between. Germline CDR1 and CDR2: MNHEY and SMNVEV (reference sequence). The sample comes from a study of vaccination and CD4 T cells after COVID-19. An Oncomine TCR Beta short-read assay was used to sequence the DNA from cultured CD4+ T cells. TCRdb re-derived calls from the PCR reads in MiXCR, one entry per CDR3 protein. The sample contains over 15,000 distinct CDR3 sequences, more than 70% of which appear only once.

This receptor was obtained from a human donor who received a COVID-19 vaccine. The rearrangement joins TRBV27 to TRBJ1-5; no clear D. The sample was CD4+ T cells from blood, cultured in vitro, taken after SARS-CoV-2 vaccination. This CDR3 is CASSPFGQLNQPQHF. CDR3 nucleotide sequence: TGTGCCAGCAGCCCGTTTGGGCAGCTTAATCAGCCCCAGCATTTT.